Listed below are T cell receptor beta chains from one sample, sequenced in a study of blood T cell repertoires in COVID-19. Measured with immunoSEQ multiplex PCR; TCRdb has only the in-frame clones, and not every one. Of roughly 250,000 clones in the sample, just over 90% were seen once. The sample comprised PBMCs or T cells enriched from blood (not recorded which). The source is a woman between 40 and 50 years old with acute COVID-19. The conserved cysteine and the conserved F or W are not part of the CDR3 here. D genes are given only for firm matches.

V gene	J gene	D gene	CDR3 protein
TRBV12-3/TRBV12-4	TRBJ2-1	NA	ASSLGSLGQF
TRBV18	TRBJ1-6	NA	ASSRSSDSPLH
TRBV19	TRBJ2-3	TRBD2	ASSIIGGGLAGAPDTQY
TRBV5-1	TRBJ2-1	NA	ASSLLASPNEQF
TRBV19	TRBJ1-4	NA	ASRAPGHRNEKLF
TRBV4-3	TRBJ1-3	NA	ASSQAGSPISGNTIY
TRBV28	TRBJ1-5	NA	ASSTPRRGNQPQH
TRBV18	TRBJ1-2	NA	ASSSVSLNYGYT
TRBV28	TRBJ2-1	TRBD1	ASRGPSGDRGSNEQF
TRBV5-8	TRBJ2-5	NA	ASSLGHKQETQY
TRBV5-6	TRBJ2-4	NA	ASSQANLGKNIQY
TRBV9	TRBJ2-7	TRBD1	ASSVGPRTGAYEQY
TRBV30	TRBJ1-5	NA	AWSRGGFSNQPQH
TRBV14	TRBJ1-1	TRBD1	ASSRSGTGYTEAF
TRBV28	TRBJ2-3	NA	ASSLSGLGRTDTQY
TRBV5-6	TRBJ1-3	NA	ASSKGPVAKGNTIY
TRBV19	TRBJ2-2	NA	ASNPRWANTGELF
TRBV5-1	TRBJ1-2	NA	ASSSTSGTIYT
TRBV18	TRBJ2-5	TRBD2	ASSPKTSGEKETQY
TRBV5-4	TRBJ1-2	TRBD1	ASSSHTQGVYGYT
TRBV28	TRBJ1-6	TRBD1	ASTSQGQGYNSPLH
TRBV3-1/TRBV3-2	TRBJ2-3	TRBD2	ASSQTLRTSGPTDTQY
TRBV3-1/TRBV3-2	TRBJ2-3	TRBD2	ASSQEFLAGVGTDTQY
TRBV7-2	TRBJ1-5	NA	ASSPGGNQPQH
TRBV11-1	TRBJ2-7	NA	ASSPGLLKTPQY
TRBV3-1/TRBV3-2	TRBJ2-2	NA	ASSQVYQGPGELF
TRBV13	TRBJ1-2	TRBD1	ASSLVPQGAYGYT